The 23 T cell receptor beta chains below all came from one sample that was sequenced in a study of T cell changes during pregnancy in multiple sclerosis. Clones were read by immunoSEQ multiplex PCR, and TCRdb kept only the in-frame ones, dropping some. Of about 130,000 clones listed, 96% are singletons. Source: peripheral blood, taken after pregnancy. These receptors were obtained from a female donor with multiple sclerosis, enrolled in a pregnancy study.

The V call is TRBV28, the J call TRBJ2-7; 8 bases are shared with TRBD1. Per germline, CDR1 MDHEN and CDR2 SYDVKM. J was trimmed by 2 bases and V by 6 bases; bases with no gene match: 9. This CDR3 spans 15 amino acids. CDR3 in amino acids: CASRRTGTFPYEQYF. The CDR3, as DNA: TGTGCCAGCAGGAGGACAGGGACCTTTCCCTACGAGCAGTACTTC.

The chain recombines TRBV10-2 with TRBJ1-5; no firm D call. The germline CDR1 and CDR2 sequences are WSHSY and SAAADI. The CDR3 loop spans 13 amino acids. Trimming removed 1 base at V and 7 bases at J, with 8 bases between. CDR3 sequence reads: CASSEYVEQPQHF. In DNA, the CDR3 is TGCGCCAGCAGTGAGTATGTAGAACAGCCCCAGCATTTT.

This clone was counted once. The chain joins TRBV28 to TRBJ2-6; D may be TRBD2 (6 bases). The CDR3 length is 16 residues. Germline V lookup: CDR1 MDHEN, CDR2 SYDVKM. The germline V and J ends were trimmed by 5 bases and 4 bases, with 15 bases remaining between them. The CDR3 is CASSPPIAEGANVLTF. The CDR3 region has the DNA TGTGCCAGCAGTCCCCCGATAGCGGAAGGGGCCAACGTCCTGACTTTC.

The chain is built from TRBV7-2 and TRBJ2-1; a weak D match, TRBD2 (6 bases). Germline V gene lookup returns CDR1 SGHTA and CDR2 FQGNSA. This CDR3 region has 15 residues. Between the trimmed V and J ends, which lost 4 bases and 9 bases, there was a span of 19 bases. The CDR3 DNA sequence: TGTGCCAGCAGCTCCCGGGGGTGGGTGGCGGCTGAGCAGTTCTTC. It yields the protein CASSSRGWVAAEQFF.

To note about this clone: This same CDR3 is encoded by further DNA sequences in the sample. The genes are TRBV19 and TRBJ2-7; 14 bases agree with TRBD2. This CDR3 is 15 amino acids long. CDR1 is LNHDA, CDR2 SQIVND, per germline (reference sequence). V trimming: 4 bases; J trimming: 4 bases; junction bases outside the gene matches: 3. The chain's CDR3 is CASSTGTSGSYEQYF. Written as DNA, the CDR3 is TGTGCCAGTAGTACGGGGACTAGCGGGAGTTACGAGCAGTACTTC.

The rearrangement joins TRBV27 to TRBJ1-1; weak D call: TRBD1 (5 bases). The CDR3 covers 14 residues. V lost 4 bases and J lost 5, with 14 bases in between. Germline V gene sequence: CDR1 MNHEY, CDR2 SMNVEV (reference sequence). The CDR3 DNA is TGTGCCAGCAGTTACACCAGGGCCTTGACTGAAGCTTTCTTT. Translated, it gives CASSYTRALTEAFF.

The rearrangement uses TRBV28 and TRBJ1-1; 8 bases are shared with TRBD1. The germline gives CDR1 MDHEN, CDR2 SYDVKM. V lost 6 bases to trimming and J lost 7 bases; unmatched junction nucleotides: 13. This CDR3 comprises 15 residues. CDR3 in amino acids: CASSPFGQGADEAFF. CDR3 sequence (DNA): TGTGCCAGCAGCCCGTTTGGGCAGGGGGCTGATGAAGCTTTCTTT.

V gene TRBV7-9 combines with J gene TRBJ2-7, with unresolved D. Trimming pared 3 bases from V and 5 bases from J, leaving 11 bases between. The CDR3 is 13 residues long. The germline V gene encodes CDR1 SEHNR and CDR2 FQNEAQ (reference sequence). The CDR3 reads CASSLDDRDEQYF. CDR3 coding DNA: TGTGCCAGCAGCTTGGATGACCGGGACGAGCAGTACTTC.

This chain connects TRBV6-1 to TRBJ2-1; 13 nucleotides agree with TRBD2. Germline-derived CDR1 and CDR2 are MNHNS and SASEGT. The length of the CDR3 is 16 residues. With V trimmed by 3 bases and J by 7 bases, 6 bases remained unmatched. The CDR3: CASSDPTSGRRNEQFF. In DNA, the CDR3 is TGTGCCAGCAGTGACCCGACTAGCGGGAGGAGAAATGAGCAGTTCTTC.

This clone has only one observation. The chain links TRBV11-2 to TRBJ2-7; the match to TRBD1 covers 7 bases. This CDR3 has 13 residues. In germline, CDR1 is SGHAT, CDR2 FQNNGV. V trimming: 6 bases; J trimming: 4 bases; junction bases outside the gene matches: 6. The DNA for the CDR3 is TGTGCCAGCAGAAGTACAGGGGTTTACGAGCAGTACTTC. Encoded protein: CASRSTGVYEQYF.

This chain links TRBV28 with TRBJ2-1, with 15 bases aligning to TRBD2. Looked up from germline, CDR1 is MDHEN and CDR2 is SYDVKM. The CDR3 length is 17 residues. The junction had 10 bases not matched to a gene; V was cut back by 7 bases and J by 6 bases. Written as DNA, the CDR3 is TGTGCCAGCACCATAAGAGGACTAGCGGGAGGGCCCAATGAGCAGTTCTTC. Translation gives CASTIRGLAGGPNEQFF.

V and J are TRBV7-8 and TRBJ1-5, with TRBD1 as a possible D gene (5 bases). Germline CDR1 is SGHVS and CDR2 is FQNEAQ. The CDR3 totals 15 residues. The V end was cut by 0 bases, the J end by 1 base, with 7 bases between. CDR3 sequence (DNA): TGTGCCAGCAGCTTAGCAGGGGCGAGCAATCAGCCCCAGCATTTT. It yields the protein CASSLAGASNQPQHF.

The J gene is TRBJ2-1, the V gene TRBV9; 14 nucleotides line up with TRBD2. From germline, CDR1 is SGDLS and CDR2 YYNGEE. CDR3 length: 19 residues. J was trimmed by 0 bases and V by 3 bases; bases with no gene match: 8. The CDR3, as DNA: TGTGCCAGCAGCGCGTCCGGGACTAGCGGGGGAAGCTCCTACAATGAGCAGTTCTTC. It yields the protein CASSASGTSGGSSYNEQFF.

The rearrangement joins TRBV5-1 to TRBJ2-1; 7 bases are a match to TRBD1. V shed 0 bases, J shed 7 bases, and the junction held 7 bases outside the gene matches. The CDR3 sequence is 15 residues long. CDR1 is SGHRS, CDR2 YFSETQ, per germline. CDR3 residues: CASSLGGQLFNEQFF. CDR3 DNA sequence: TGCGCCAGCAGCTTGGGGGGACAGCTCTTTAATGAGCAGTTCTTC.

The chain has TRBV28 and TRBJ1-1; 8 bases match TRBD1. Per the germline V gene, CDR1 is MDHEN and CDR2 is SYDVKM. V lost 2 bases to trimming and J lost 6 bases; unmatched junction nucleotides: 14. This CDR3 has 17 residues. The chain's CDR3 is CASSLTTVTQGASEAFF. CDR3 in DNA: TGTGCCAGCAGTTTAACCACAGTCACTCAGGGGGCATCTGAAGCTTTCTTT.

The sample holds a few counts of this clone. The chain links TRBV5-1 to TRBJ1-1; TRBD1 matches 8 bases. The CDR3 totals 13 residues. The J segment lost 5 bases and the V segment lost 4 bases, leaving 4 bases of the junction unmatched. Germline CDR1 reads SGHRS; CDR2 reads YFSETQ. CDR3 loop: CASSIRGRTEAFF. CDR3 bases: TGCGCCAGCAGCATCAGGGGGCGGACTGAAGCTTTCTTT.

The rearrangement links TRBV11-3 to TRBJ1-1, with TRBD1 as a possible D gene (5 bases). This CDR3 contains 13 residues. V was trimmed by 5 bases and J by 1 base, leaving 8 bases between them. Germline-derived CDR1 and CDR2 are SGHNT and YENEEA. CDR3 amino acids: CASSDTGNTEAFF. CDR3 bases: TGTGCCAGCAGCGACACAGGGAACACTGAAGCTTTCTTT.

V gene TRBV4-2 combines with J gene TRBJ1-1, with D uncertain. Trimming pared 1 base from V and 9 bases from J, leaving 15 bases between. The germline V gene has CDR1 LGHNA and CDR2 YNFKEQ. The CDR3 covers 14 residues. CDR3 DNA: TGTGCCAGCAGCCAAGGTCCCCGGGAGCCTAAAGCTTTCTTT. Protein: CASSQGPREPKAFF.

The chain has TRBV5-4 and TRBJ2-7, with D maybe TRBD1 (6 bases). Trimming left V 5 bases short and J 4 bases short, with 13 bases between. The CDR3 consists of 13 residues. The germline V gene encodes CDR1 SGHNT and CDR2 YYREEE (reference sequence). CDR3 in amino acids: CASRIKGQYEQYF. The CDR3 bases are TGTGCCAGCAGAATCAAAGGACAGTACGAGCAGTACTTC.

This clone was recorded only once. The gene calls are TRBV27 and TRBJ2-7; 7 nucleotides line up with TRBD1. The CDR3 runs 14 residues. From germline, CDR1 is MNHEY and CDR2 SMNVEV (reference sequence). V was clipped by 6 bases and J by 2 bases; unmatched bases: 7. The CDR3 DNA is TGTGCCAGCAGAGTACGACAGGGAACCTACGAGCAGTACTTC. Encoded protein: CASRVRQGTYEQYF.

The rearrangement joins TRBV27 to TRBJ2-3; D remains ambiguous. The V gene lost 2 bases and the J gene lost 6 bases, with 12 bases spanning the gap. This CDR3 contains 14 residues. Germline CDR1 is MNHEY and CDR2 is SMNVEV (reference sequence). CDR3 DNA: TGTGCCAGCAGTTTAGCGGCCGCGGCGGATACGCAGTATTTT. Translation: CASSLAAAADTQYF.

J is TRBJ2-7 and V is TRBV11-2; possibly TRBD2 for D (5 bases). Germline CDR1 reads SGHAT; CDR2 reads FQNNGV. The CDR3 contains 16 residues. Trimming stripped 5 bases from V and 4 bases from J, with 21 bases between. This chain's CDR3 is CASSPILSRVRYEQYF. CDR3 DNA: TGTGCCAGCAGCCCGATACTATCGCGGGTCCGGTACGAGCAGTACTTC. Based on the CDR3 plus reference TRBV11-2 and TRBJ2-7, the full variable domain is EAGVAQSPRYKIIEKRQSVAFWCNPISGHATLYWYQQILGQGPKLLIQFQNNGVVDDSQLPKDRFSAERLKGVDSTLKIQPAKLEDSAVYLCASSPILSRVRYEQYFGPGTRLTVT.

The chain couples TRBV5-1 to TRBJ2-6; TRBD2 aligns across 14 bases. This CDR3 has 21 residues. With V trimmed by 2 bases and J by 0 bases, 10 bases remained unmatched. Germline CDR1 reads SGHRS; CDR2 reads YFSETQ. The CDR3 sequence: CASSLAGLAGAIFSGANVLTF. As DNA, the CDR3 is TGCGCCAGCAGCTTAGCGGGACTAGCGGGAGCGATCTTCTCTGGGGCCAACGTCCTGACTTTC.